This T cell receptor beta chain appears in the sequencing data of a study of cytomegalovirus exposure and HLA in healthy donors. General study findings and limits: Researchers had no immune exposure information except CMV serostatus available. Earlier findings revealed that most TCR beta V segments proved productive either about 87% or about 30% of the time.

PCR amplification relied on 60 Vbeta primers (plus 13 Jbeta primers). Measured with immunoSEQ multiplex PCR; TCRdb has only the in-frame clones, and not every one. This repertoire shows some 200,000 clones, roughly 78% found once; its top ten account for around 1.6%. V gave up 2 bases and J gave up 2 bases; unmatched junction bases: 7. The CDR3 runs 16 residues. The germline V gene encodes CDR1 SGHRS and CDR2 YFSETQ. A remark on this clone: Its antigen is as yet unknown.

Material: PBMCs. This receptor was taken from a girl under 18 in good health and CMV-seropositive. The chain recombines TRBV5-1 with TRBJ1-5; 7 nucleotides agree with TRBD1. The DNA of the CDR3 is TGCGCCAGCAGCTTATCTCCCGACAGGGGCAATCAGCCCCAGCATTTT. It specifies CASSLSPDRGNQPQHF.